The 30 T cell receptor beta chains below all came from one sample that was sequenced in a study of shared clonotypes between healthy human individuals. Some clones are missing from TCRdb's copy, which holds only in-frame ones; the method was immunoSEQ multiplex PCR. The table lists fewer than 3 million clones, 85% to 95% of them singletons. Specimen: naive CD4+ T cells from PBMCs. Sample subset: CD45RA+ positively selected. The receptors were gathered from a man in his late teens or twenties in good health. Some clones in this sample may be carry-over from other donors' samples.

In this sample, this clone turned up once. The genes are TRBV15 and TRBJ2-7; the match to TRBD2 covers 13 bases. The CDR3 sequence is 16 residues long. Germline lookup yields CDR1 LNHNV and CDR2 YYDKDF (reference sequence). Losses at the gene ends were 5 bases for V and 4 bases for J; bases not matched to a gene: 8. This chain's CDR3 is CATSPGPGLAGYEQYF. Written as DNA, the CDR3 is TGTGCCACCAGCCCTGGGCCGGGACTAGCGGGATACGAGCAGTACTTC.

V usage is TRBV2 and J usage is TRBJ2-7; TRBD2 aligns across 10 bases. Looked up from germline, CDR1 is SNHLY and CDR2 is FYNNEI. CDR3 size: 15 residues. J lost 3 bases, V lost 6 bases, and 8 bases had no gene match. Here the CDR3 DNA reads TGTGCCAGCAGGGCCCGGACTAGCGGAGGCTACGAGCAGTACTTC. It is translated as CASRARTSGGYEQYF. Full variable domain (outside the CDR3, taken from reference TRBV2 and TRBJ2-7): EPEVTQTPSHQVTQMGQEVILRCVPISNHLYFYWYRQILGQKVEFLVSFYNNEISEKSEIFDDQFSVERPDGSNFTLKIRSTKLEDSAMYFCASRARTSGGYEQYFGPGTRLTVT.

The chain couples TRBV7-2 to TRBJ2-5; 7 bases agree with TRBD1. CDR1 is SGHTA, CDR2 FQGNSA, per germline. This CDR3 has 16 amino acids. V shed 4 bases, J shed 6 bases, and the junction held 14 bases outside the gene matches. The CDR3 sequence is CASSYSRDSAGKTQYF. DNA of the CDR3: TGTGCCAGCAGCTACAGCCGGGACAGCGCCGGGAAGACCCAGTACTTC.

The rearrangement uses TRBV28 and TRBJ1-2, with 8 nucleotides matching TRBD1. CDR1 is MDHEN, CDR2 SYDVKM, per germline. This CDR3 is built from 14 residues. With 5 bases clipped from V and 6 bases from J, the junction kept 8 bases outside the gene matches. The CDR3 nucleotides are TGTGCCAGCAGTCCGGGCAGGGGGCGAGATGGCTACACCTTC. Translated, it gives CASSPGRGRDGYTF.

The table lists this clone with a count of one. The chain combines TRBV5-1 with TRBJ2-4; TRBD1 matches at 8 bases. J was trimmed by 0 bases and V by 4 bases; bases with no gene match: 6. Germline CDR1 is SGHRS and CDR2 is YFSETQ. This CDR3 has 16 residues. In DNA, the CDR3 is TGCGCCAGCAGCCCAGGGACAGGTCGAGCCAAAAACATTCAGTACTTC. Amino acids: CASSPGTGRAKNIQYF.

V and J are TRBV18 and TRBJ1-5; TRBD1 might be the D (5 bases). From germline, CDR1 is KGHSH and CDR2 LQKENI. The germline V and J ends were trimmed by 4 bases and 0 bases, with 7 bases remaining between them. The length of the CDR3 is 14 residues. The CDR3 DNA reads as TGTGCCAGCTCACAGGGGTTTAGCAATCAGCCCCAGCATTTT. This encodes CASSQGFSNQPQHF.

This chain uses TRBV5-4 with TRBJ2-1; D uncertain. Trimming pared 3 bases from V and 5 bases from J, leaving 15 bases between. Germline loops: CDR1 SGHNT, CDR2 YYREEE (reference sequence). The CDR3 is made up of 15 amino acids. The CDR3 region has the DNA TGTGCCAGCAGCTCAGAGGTGGCAGCGAACAATGAGCAGTTCTTC. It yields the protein CASSSEVAANNEQFF.

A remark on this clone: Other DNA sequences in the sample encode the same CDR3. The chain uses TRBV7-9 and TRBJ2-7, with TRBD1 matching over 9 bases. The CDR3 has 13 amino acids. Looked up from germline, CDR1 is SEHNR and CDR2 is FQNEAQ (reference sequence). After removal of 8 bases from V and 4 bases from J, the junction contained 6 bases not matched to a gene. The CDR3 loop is CASSGQGRYEQYF. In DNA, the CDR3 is TGTGCCAGCTCGGGACAGGGTAGGTACGAGCAGTACTTC. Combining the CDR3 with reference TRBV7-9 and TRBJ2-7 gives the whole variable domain DTGVSQNPRHKITKRGQNVTFRCDPISEHNRLYWYRQTLGQGPEFLTYFQNEAQLEKSRLLSDRFSAERPKGSFSTLEIQRTEQGDSAMYLCASSGQGRYEQYFGPGTRLTVT.

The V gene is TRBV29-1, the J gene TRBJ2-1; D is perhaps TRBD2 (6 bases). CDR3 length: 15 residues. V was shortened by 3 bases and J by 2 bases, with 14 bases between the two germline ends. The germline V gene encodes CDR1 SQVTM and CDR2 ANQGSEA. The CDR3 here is CSVDSVSGTYNEQFF. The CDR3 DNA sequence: TGCAGCGTTGATTCAGTTAGCGGTACCTACAATGAGCAGTTCTTC.

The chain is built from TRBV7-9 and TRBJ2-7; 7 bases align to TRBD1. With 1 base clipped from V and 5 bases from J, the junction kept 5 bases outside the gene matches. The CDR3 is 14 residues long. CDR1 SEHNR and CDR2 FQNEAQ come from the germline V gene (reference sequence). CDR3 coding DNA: TGTGCCAGCAGCTTAGACAGGGGCTCGGACGAGCAGTACTTC. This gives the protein CASSLDRGSDEQYF. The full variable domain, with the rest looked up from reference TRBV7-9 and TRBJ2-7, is DTGVSQNPRHKITKRGQNVTFRCDPISEHNRLYWYRQTLGQGPEFLTYFQNEAQLEKSRLLSDRFSAERPKGSFSTLEIQRTEQGDSAMYLCASSLDRGSDEQYFGPGTRLTVT.

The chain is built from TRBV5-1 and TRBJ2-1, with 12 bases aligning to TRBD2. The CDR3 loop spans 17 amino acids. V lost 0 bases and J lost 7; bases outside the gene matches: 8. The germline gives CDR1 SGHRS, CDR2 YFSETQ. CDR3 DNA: TGCGCCAGCAGCTTGGTGGGGCTAGCGGGAGGGAATAATGAGCAGTTCTTC. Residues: CASSLVGLAGGNNEQFF.

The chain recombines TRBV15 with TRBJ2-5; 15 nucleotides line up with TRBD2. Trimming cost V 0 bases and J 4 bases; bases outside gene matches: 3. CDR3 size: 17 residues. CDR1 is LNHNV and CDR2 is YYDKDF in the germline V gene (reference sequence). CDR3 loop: CATSRDGLAGGGETQYF. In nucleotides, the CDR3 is TGTGCCACCAGCAGAGACGGACTAGCGGGAGGGGGAGAGACCCAGTACTTC.

The CDR3 spells CASSSPGGSGQPQHF. The DNA for the CDR3 is TGTGCCAGCAGCTCCCCTGGCGGGTCGGGCCAGCCCCAGCATTTT. The chain combines TRBV7-2 with TRBJ1-5, with unresolved D. The CDR3 loop spans 15 amino acids. V was trimmed by 4 bases and J by 7 bases, leaving 17 bases between them. Germline V gives CDR1 SGHTA, CDR2 FQGNSA.

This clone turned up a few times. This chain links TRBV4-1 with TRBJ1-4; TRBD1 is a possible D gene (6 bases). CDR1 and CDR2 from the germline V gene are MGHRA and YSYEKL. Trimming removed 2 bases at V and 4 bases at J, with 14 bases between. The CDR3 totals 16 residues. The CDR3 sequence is CASSQMAQGRNEKLFF. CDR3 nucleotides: TGCGCCAGCAGCCAAATGGCACAGGGCCGTAATGAAAAACTGTTTTTT.

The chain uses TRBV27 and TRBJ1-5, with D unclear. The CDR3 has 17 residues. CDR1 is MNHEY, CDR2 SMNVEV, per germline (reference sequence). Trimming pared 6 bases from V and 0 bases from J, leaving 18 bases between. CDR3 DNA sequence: TGTGCCAGCAGGCCGCTCTACGGAGCGGATAGCAATCAGCCCCAGCATTTT. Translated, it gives CASRPLYGADSNQPQHF.

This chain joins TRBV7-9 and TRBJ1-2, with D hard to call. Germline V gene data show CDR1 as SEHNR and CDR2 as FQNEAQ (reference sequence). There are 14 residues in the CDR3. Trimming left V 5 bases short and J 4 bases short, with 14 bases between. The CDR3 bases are TGTGCCAGCAGCCCACTCCAAAGACGCTATGGCTACACCTTC. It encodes CASSPLQRRYGYTF.

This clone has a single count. Here the CDR3 reads CASSRTVTGGSYGYTF. DNA for the CDR3: TGTGCCAGCAGTCGGACCGTGACAGGGGGCAGCTATGGCTACACCTTC. The chain employs TRBV28 and TRBJ1-2, with TRBD1 matching 10 bases. With 5 bases clipped from V and 4 bases from J, the junction kept 10 bases outside the gene matches. Germline loops: CDR1 MDHEN, CDR2 SYDVKM. There are 16 residues in the CDR3.

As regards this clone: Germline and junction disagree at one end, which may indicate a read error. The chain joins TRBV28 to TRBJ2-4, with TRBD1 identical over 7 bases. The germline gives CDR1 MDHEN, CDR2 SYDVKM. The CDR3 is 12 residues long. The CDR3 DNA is TGTGCCAGCAGTACCAAGACAGGGTCTGGGCACTTC. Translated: CASSTKTGSGHF.

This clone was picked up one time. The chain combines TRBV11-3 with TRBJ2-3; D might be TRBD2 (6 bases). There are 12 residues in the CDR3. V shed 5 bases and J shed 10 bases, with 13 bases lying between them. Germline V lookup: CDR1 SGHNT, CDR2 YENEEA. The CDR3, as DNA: TGTGCCAGCAGCCTCCCCACGGGAGCGCAGTATTTT. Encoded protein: CASSLPTGAQYF.

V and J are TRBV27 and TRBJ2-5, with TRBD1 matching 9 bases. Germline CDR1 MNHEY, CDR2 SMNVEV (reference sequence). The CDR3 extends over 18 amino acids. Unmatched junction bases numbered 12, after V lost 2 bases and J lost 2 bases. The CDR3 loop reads CASSLRMTGGGVQETQYF. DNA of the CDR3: TGTGCCAGCAGTTTAAGGATGACAGGGGGAGGGGTACAAGAGACCCAGTACTTC.

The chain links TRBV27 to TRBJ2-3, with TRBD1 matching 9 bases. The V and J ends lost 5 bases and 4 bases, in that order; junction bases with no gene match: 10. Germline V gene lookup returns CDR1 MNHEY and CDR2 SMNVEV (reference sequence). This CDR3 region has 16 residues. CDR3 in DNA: TGTGCCAGCAGTCCAATACGGGACAGGGCGGCAGATACGCAGTATTTT. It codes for CASSPIRDRAADTQYF.

The CDR3 reads CASSLNLAGADEQYF. The CDR3, as DNA: TGTGCCAGCAGCTTGAACCTGGCGGGTGCCGACGAGCAGTACTTC. This chain connects TRBV5-4 to TRBJ2-7, with D maybe TRBD2 (5 bases). Looked up from germline, CDR1 is SGHNT and CDR2 is YYREEE (reference sequence). V lost 1 base, J lost 5 bases, and 16 bases lay in between. This CDR3 is 15 amino acids long.

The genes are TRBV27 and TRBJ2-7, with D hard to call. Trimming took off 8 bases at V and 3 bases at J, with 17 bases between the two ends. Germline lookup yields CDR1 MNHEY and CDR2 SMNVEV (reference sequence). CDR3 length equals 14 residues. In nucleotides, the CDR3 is TGTGCCAGCGGCCCCCGGGCGAGTTTCTACGAGCAGTACTTC. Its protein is CASGPRASFYEQYF.

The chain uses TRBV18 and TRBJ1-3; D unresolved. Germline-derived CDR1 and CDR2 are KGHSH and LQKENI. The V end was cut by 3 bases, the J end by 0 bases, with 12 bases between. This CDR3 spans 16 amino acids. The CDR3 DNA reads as TGTGCCAGCTCACCTACAGAACAACCCTCTGGAAACACCATATATTTT. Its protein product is CASSPTEQPSGNTIYF.

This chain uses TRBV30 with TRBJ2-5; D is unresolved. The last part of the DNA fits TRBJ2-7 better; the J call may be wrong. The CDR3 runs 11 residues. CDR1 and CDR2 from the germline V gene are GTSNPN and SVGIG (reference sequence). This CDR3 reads CAWSVYYEQYF. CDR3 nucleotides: TGTGCCTGGAGTGTATACTACGAGCAGTACTTC.

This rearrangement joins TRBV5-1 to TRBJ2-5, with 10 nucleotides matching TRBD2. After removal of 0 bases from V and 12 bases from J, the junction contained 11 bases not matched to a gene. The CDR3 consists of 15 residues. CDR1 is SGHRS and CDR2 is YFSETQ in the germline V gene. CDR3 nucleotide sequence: TGCGCCAGCAGCTTGGGTAGCGGGGGGCAAGTGGAAGAGTACTTC. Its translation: CASSLGSGGQVEEYF.

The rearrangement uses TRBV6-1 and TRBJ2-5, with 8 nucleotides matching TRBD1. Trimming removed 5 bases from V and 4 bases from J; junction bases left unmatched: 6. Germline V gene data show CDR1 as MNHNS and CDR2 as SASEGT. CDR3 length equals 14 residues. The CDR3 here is CASSNRGSVETQYF. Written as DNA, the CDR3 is TGTGCCAGCAGTAACAGGGGGTCGGTAGAGACCCAGTACTTC.

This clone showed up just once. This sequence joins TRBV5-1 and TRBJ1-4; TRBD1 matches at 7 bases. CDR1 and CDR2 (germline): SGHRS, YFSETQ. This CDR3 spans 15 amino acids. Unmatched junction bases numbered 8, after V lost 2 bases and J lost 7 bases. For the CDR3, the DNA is TGCGCCAGCAGCTTAGGGGGCCAGGGTGGTGAAAAACTGTTTTTT. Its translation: CASSLGGQGGEKLFF.

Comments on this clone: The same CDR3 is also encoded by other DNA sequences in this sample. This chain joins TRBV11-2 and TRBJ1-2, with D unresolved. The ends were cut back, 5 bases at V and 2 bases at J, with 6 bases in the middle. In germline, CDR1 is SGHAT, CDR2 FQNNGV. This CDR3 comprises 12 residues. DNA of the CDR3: TGTGCCAGCAGCCCCGGCAACTATGGCTACACCTTC. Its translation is CASSPGNYGYTF.

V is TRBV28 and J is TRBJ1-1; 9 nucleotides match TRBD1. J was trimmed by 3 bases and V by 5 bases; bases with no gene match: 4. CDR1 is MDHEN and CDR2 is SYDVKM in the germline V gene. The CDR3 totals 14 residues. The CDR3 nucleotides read TGTGCCAGCAGTCCGGACAGGGGCTACACTGAAGCTTTCTTT. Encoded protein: CASSPDRGYTEAFF. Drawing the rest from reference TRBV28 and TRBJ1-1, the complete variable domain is DVKVTQSSRYLVKRTGEKVFLECVQDMDHENMFWYRQDPGLGLRLIYFSYDVKMKEKGDIPEGYSVSREKKERFSLILESASTNQTSMYLCASSPDRGYTEAFFGQGTRLTVV.